The rows below give T cell receptor beta chains drawn from one sample of a study of CD4 T cells in relation to SARS-CoV-2 and coronaviruses. Sequencing used immunoSEQ multiplex PCR; TCRdb keeps in-frame clones, though not all of them. This sample has 55,000 to 70,000 clones, with approximately 95% found just once. The sequenced material came from naive CD4+ T cells from PBMCs. These receptor sequences come from a human donor in good health. The conserved cysteine and the conserved F or W are not part of the CDR3 here.

J | V | CDR3
TRBJ2-4 | TRBV19 | ASSIRGENIQY
TRBJ2-1 | TRBV5-1 | ASSLEVAGGIGEQF
TRBJ2-7 | TRBV9 | ASSVTYDNSYEQY
TRBJ2-2 | TRBV7-8 | ASSLTNTGELF
TRBJ1-5 | TRBV19 | ASSPGQRIRWAQH
TRBJ2-1 | TRBV18 | ASSPGPLSYNEQF
TRBJ2-1 | TRBV11-2 | ASSLRGTGPGNEQF
TRBJ1-1 | TRBV5-1 | ASSPDGAVTEAF
TRBJ2-5 | TRBV15 | ATSRDSGRGLQETQY
TRBJ1-1 | TRBV5-1 | ASSLDRGTEAF
TRBJ2-1 | TRBV5-1 | ASSLSPLSNNEQF
TRBJ2-1 | TRBV18 | ASSPTLNEQF
TRBJ1-4 | TRBV19 | ASSEANEKLF
TRBJ1-6 | TRBV5-8 | ASSQRDRGSDSPLH
TRBJ2-1 | TRBV5-1 | ASSSLAGAADNEQF